The entry that follows covers one T cell receptor (beta chain) sequence. The entry originates in a study of T cell responses to AZD1222 COVID-19 vaccine. The CDR3 runs to 16 residues. Germline trimming cut 3 bases from V and 4 bases from J; bases unmatched to any gene: 9. The germline V gene encodes CDR1 SGHTS and CDR2 YDEGEE. Profiled with immunoSEQ multiplex PCR; TCRdb holds only in-frame clones, not every one. The sample includes about 150,000 clones, around 90% seen only once; the top ten take around 3%. The chain carries TRBV5-8 and TRBJ2-1, with 8 bases matching TRBD2. This TCR was sampled from an adult in good health. This material consisted of peripheral blood, taken on day 0 of AZD1222 vaccination. The CDR3 nucleotides read TGTGCCAGCAGCTACATAGCGGGGAAAATATACAATGAGCAGTTCTTC. Amino acid sequence: CASSYIAGKIYNEQFF.